These 14 T cell receptor beta chains came from one sample sequenced in a study of persistence of HIV-infected CD4 T cells. No antigen is known for these receptors. The libraries were made with immunoSEQ version 4 in survey mode. The data were produced by immunoSEQ multiplex PCR, yet TCRdb's version contains in-frame clones alone and is incomplete. The sample contains about 7,500 clones, under 80% of which appear only once. The stimulus was lysate of CMV-infected fibroblasts, around 10 ug/mL. CD4+ T cells upregulating both CD40 ligand and CD69 were sorted as responding cells. Sequencing used CD4+ T cells sorted from PBMCs after approximately 19-hour stimulation, obtained from a patient who received antiretroviral therapy. Every receptor here comes from an adult man with HIV who was CMV-seropositive.

The rearrangement links TRBV4-3 to TRBJ2-5, with D perhaps matching TRBD2 (6 bases). Germline V gene sequence: CDR1 LGHNA, CDR2 YSLEER. The CDR3 runs 16 residues. V was clipped by 1 base and J by 4 bases, with 16 bases between them. Written as DNA, the CDR3 is TGCGCCAGCAGCCAAGGAAGAGGGAGGATAACAGAGACCCAGTACTTC. Its translation: CASSQGRGRITETQYF.

The J gene is TRBJ1-1, the V gene TRBV14, with 9 bases fitting TRBD1. Unmatched junction bases numbered 5, after V lost 2 bases and J lost 1 base. Germline assignment: CDR1 SGHDN and CDR2 FVKESK. The CDR3 covers 16 residues. This CDR3 is CASSQQGQGPNTEAFF. As DNA, the CDR3 is TGTGCCAGCAGCCAACAGGGACAGGGCCCGAACACTGAAGCTTTCTTT.

The chain is built from TRBV4-2 and TRBJ2-4; TRBD2 matches 7 bases. The CDR3 is made up of 14 amino acids. Germline CDR1 LGHNA, CDR2 YNFKEQ. J gave up 8 bases and V 4 bases, and 8 bases lay outside the gene matches. CDR3 DNA sequence: TGTGCCAGCAGCCCCCAGCGGGATACTCACATTCAGTACTTC. The encoded protein is CASSPQRDTHIQYF.

This clone is medium-sized by share. The chain uses TRBV6-5 and TRBJ1-1, with D perhaps matching TRBD1 (6 bases). Germline CDR1 reads MNHEY; CDR2 reads SVGAGI. V was cut by 6 bases and J by 11 bases, with 22 bases left in between. The CDR3 has 14 residues. The CDR3 region has the DNA TGTGCCAGCAGACAGGGAACTGTCAGGGGACTGGCTTTCTTT. It specifies CASRQGTVRGLAFF.

The chain employs TRBV5-1 and TRBJ2-7; the D gene is possibly TRBD1 (6 bases). V lost 0 bases and J lost 1, with 8 bases in between. Germline CDR1 and CDR2: SGHRS and YFSETQ. This CDR3 contains 14 residues. The CDR3 DNA reads as TGCGCCAGCAGCTTGGAGGACAGTTCCTACGAGCAGTACTTC. It yields the protein CASSLEDSSYEQYF. Full variable domain (outside the CDR3, taken from reference TRBV5-1 and TRBJ2-7): KAGVTQTPRYLIKTRGQQVTLSCSPISGHRSVSWYQQTPGQGLQFLFEYFSETQRNKGNFPGRFSGRQFSNSRSEMNVSTLELGDSALYLCASSLEDSSYEQYFGPGTRLTVT.

The chain carries TRBV15 and TRBJ2-2; D may match TRBD1 or TRBD2 (6 bases each). This CDR3 has 17 amino acids. V was shortened by 3 bases and J by 6 bases, with 20 bases between the two germline ends. The germline V gene has CDR1 LNHNV and CDR2 YYDKDF (reference sequence). CDR3 sequence (DNA): TGTGCCACCAGCAGCCCCCGGGGGCGGGATAAGGCCGGGGAGCTGTTTTTT. This codes for CATSSPRGRDKAGELFF.

This clone was recorded a few times. The chain combines TRBV11-2 with TRBJ2-3, with TRBD1 identical over 8 bases. Germline trimming cut 1 base from V and 4 bases from J; bases unmatched to any gene: 10. Germline V CDR1 and CDR2: SGHAT, FQNNGV. The CDR3 is 17 residues long. The CDR3 region is CASSLAAVRGRPDTQYF. Here the CDR3 DNA reads TGTGCCAGCAGCTTAGCCGCTGTCAGGGGGCGCCCAGATACGCAGTATTTT. Using reference TRBV11-2 and TRBJ2-3 for the parts outside the CDR3, the full variable domain is EAGVAQSPRYKIIEKRQSVAFWCNPISGHATLYWYQQILGQGPKLLIQFQNNGVVDDSQLPKDRFSAERLKGVDSTLKIQPAKLEDSAVYLCASSLAAVRGRPDTQYFGPGTRLTVL.

The genes are TRBV6-1 and TRBJ1-6, with D unresolved. V lost 2 bases to trimming and J lost 1 base, with 6 bases between them. The CDR3 runs to 15 residues. Germline lookup yields CDR1 MNHNS and CDR2 SASEGT. CDR3 sequence reads: CASSEMGSYNSPLHF. Here the CDR3 DNA reads TGTGCCAGCAGTGAAATGGGGTCCTATAATTCACCCCTCCACTTT.

There are a few counts of this clone. The chain joins TRBV7-3 to TRBJ2-7, with D uncertain. The germline V and J ends were trimmed by 2 bases and 2 bases, with 16 bases remaining between them. Germline values: CDR1 SGHTA, CDR2 FQGTGA. This CDR3 has 16 residues. The CDR3 protein is CASSLSGSAAPYEQYF. In nucleotides, the CDR3 is TGTGCCAGCAGCTTATCGGGTTCGGCGGCCCCCTACGAGCAGTACTTC. Filled out from reference TRBV7-3 and TRBJ2-7, the complete variable domain reads GAGVSQTPSNKVTEKGKYVELRCDPISGHTALYWYRQSLGQGPEFLIYFQGTGAADDSGLPNDRFFAVRPEGSVSTLKIQRTERGDSAVYLCASSLSGSAAPYEQYFGPGTRLTVT.

V gene TRBV10-3 combines with J gene TRBJ2-7; TRBD1 aligns across 10 bases. The germline V gene has CDR1 ENHRY and CDR2 SYGVKD. The CDR3 loop spans 15 amino acids. J was trimmed by 2 bases and V by 2 bases; bases with no gene match: 3. The CDR3 DNA reads as TGTGCCATCAGTGAGAGGGGACAGGGGACCTACGAGCAGTACTTC. Translating gives CAISERGQGTYEQYF.

The chain combines TRBV9 with TRBJ2-5, with a weak D call TRBD1 (5 bases). The CDR3 spans 15 residues. CDR1 is SGDLS and CDR2 is YYNGEE in the germline V gene. Trimming shortened V by 0 bases and J by 5 bases, and 14 bases separated the two germline ends. The CDR3 bases are TGTGCCAGCAGCGTAGAAGGGGTGGTTGGGGAGACCCAGTACTTC. Amino acid sequence: CASSVEGVVGETQYF.

J is TRBJ2-3 and V is TRBV7-2; D gene unclear. The germline CDR1 and CDR2 sequences are SGHTA and FQGNSA. Between the trimmed V and J ends, which lost 3 bases and 2 bases, there was a span of 9 bases. This CDR3 is 14 amino acids long. The CDR3 protein is CASSLNTFTDTQYF. The CDR3 bases are TGTGCCAGCAGCTTGAACACCTTCACAGATACGCAGTATTTT.

The chain carries TRBV27 and TRBJ2-1, with TRBD2 as a possible D gene (5 bases). The CDR3 loop spans 15 amino acids. Deletions cut 5 bases from V and 3 bases from J, with 14 bases between. The V gene's germline CDR1 is MNHEY and CDR2 SMNVEV (reference sequence). CDR3: CASSPITRDYNEQFF. CDR3 nucleotides: TGTGCCAGCAGTCCCATCACCCGGGACTACAATGAGCAGTTCTTC.

The chain joins TRBV5-1 to TRBJ1-1; 12 positions match TRBD1. This CDR3 has 14 amino acids. V trimming: 3 bases; J trimming: 4 bases; junction bases outside the gene matches: 1. Per germline, CDR1 SGHRS and CDR2 YFSETQ. CDR3 sequence reads: CASSSGQGATEAFF. The DNA for the CDR3 is TGCGCCAGCAGCTCGGGACAGGGGGCCACTGAAGCTTTCTTT. The entire variable domain, with the rest obtained from reference TRBV5-1 and TRBJ1-1, is as follows: KAGVTQTPRYLIKTRGQQVTLSCSPISGHRSVSWYQQTPGQGLQFLFEYFSETQRNKGNFPGRFSGRQFSNSRSEMNVSTLELGDSALYLCASSSGQGATEAFFGQGTRLTVV.